This T cell receptor (beta chain) was sequenced for a study of human T cells and chemical hapten exposure. As for the study in general: All through the approximately 25-week study, the scalp of each patient received diphenylcyclopropenone doses weekly.

Time point specified: patch test 1, 2 weeks after DPC sensitization. Treatment: therapeutic diphenylcyclopropenone sensitization with weekly scalp DPC. TCRdb reprocessed the RACE reads via MiXCR and lists one record per CDR3 protein. The table has 75,000 to 95,000 distinct CDR3 sequences, about an eighth seen once. The CDR3 runs to 16 residues. V was clipped by 0 bases and J by 5 bases; unmatched bases: 6. Germline CDR1 SNHLY, CDR2 FYNNEI. The table lists this clonotype with many counts. The rearrangement joins TRBV2 to TRBJ1-1; 10 bases match TRBD1. This clonotype was sampled from a woman aged 55 to 70 with alopecia areata. Some clones in this sample may be carry-over from other donors' samples. Specimen: whole blood, collected in connection with sensitization to the hapten diphenylcyclopropenone (DPC). CDR3 region: CASSEALGQGRTEAFF. The CDR3, as DNA: TGTGCCAGCAGTGAAGCGTTGGGACAGGGGAGGACTGAAGCTTTCTTT.